These 29 T cell receptor beta chains were sequenced from one sample in a study of cytotoxic CD8 clonotypes in ibrutinib-treated CLL. Data came from immunoSEQ multiplex PCR; TCRdb stores just in-frame clones and leaves some out. Of approximately 48,000 clones listed, 53% are singletons. Sequencing was performed on PBMCs, taken after 12 months of ibrutinib treatment. The receptors were sampled from a human donor with chronic lymphocytic leukemia.

The chain carries TRBV28 and TRBJ1-2; 9 nucleotides match TRBD1. The CDR3 is made up of 17 amino acids. Losses at the gene ends were 4 bases for V and 4 bases for J; bases not matched to a gene: 13. The germline CDR1 and CDR2 sequences are MDHEN and SYDVKM. The chain's CDR3 is CASSSYGQGISSYGYTF. The CDR3 DNA is TGTGCCAGCAGTTCGTACGGACAGGGGATTAGTAGCTATGGCTACACCTTC.

In its sample, this clone was seen once. The chain combines TRBV7-6 with TRBJ2-5; 7 nucleotides line up with TRBD1. Germline CDR1 reads SGHVS; CDR2 reads FNYEAQ. The CDR3 is made up of 15 amino acids. Germline trimming cut 0 bases from V and 5 bases from J; bases unmatched to any gene: 6. CDR3 bases: TGTGCCAGCAGCTTAGCAGGGACAGTGAGCGAGACCCAGTACTTC. Its translation: CASSLAGTVSETQYF.

This clone has more than one count but fewer than ten. A junction boundary mismatches the germline segment, possibly from a read error. The chain combines TRBV10-2 with TRBJ1-1, with D possibly TRBD1 on 6 matching bases. This CDR3 contains 13 residues. Germline V lookup: CDR1 WSHSY, CDR2 SAAADI. The DNA for the CDR3 is TGCGCCAGCGGTGATGGGGGGGCCCTACAAACTTTCTTT. Protein: CASGDGGALQTFF.

This clone was observed many times. The chain combines TRBV18 with TRBJ1-2, with 10 bases lining up with TRBD1. The trim removed 3 bases at V and 7 bases at J, leaving 8 bases unmatched. The germline V gene encodes CDR1 KGHSH and CDR2 LQKENI. The CDR3 covers 15 residues. The CDR3: CASSPGQGPGVGYTF. CDR3 DNA: TGTGCCAGCTCACCGGGACAGGGGCCGGGAGTTGGCTACACCTTC.

This chain joins TRBV5-8 and TRBJ2-7; 8 bases map to TRBD1. The germline V gene has CDR1 SGHTS and CDR2 YDEGEE. This CDR3 region has 15 residues. V dropped 4 bases and J dropped 1; count of bases not matched to a gene: 7. As DNA, the CDR3 is TGTGCCAGCAGCCGTGGGACAGGAGCATCCTACGAGCAGTACTTC. This codes for CASSRGTGASYEQYF.

This chain uses TRBV11-2 with TRBJ2-1; D is possibly TRBD2 (6 bases). V lost 6 bases, J lost 2 bases, and 8 bases lay in between. Germline lookup yields CDR1 SGHAT and CDR2 FQNNGV. The CDR3 is 13 amino acids. The DNA of the CDR3 is TGTGCCAGCAGTAGCGGAGCCTACAATGAGCAGTTCTTC. Its protein product is CASSSGAYNEQFF.

The CDR3 nucleotides read TGTGCCAGCTCACCTATTGGCGGGAGTCAGGAGACCCAGTACTTC. This translates into CASSPIGGSQETQYF. J is TRBJ2-5 and V is TRBV18; 7 bases align to TRBD2. V was pared by 3 bases and J by 5 bases, with 9 bases of the junction left unmatched. Germline V lookup: CDR1 KGHSH, CDR2 LQKENI. There are 15 residues in the CDR3.

This clone has only a few counts. Here the CDR3 reads CASSLALSGRVEQFF. Written as DNA, the CDR3 is TGTGCCAGCAGCTTAGCGCTCAGCGGGAGAGTTGAGCAGTTCTTC. The genes are TRBV7-9 and TRBJ2-1; 8 nucleotides align to TRBD2. CDR3 length: 15 amino acids. V shed 0 bases, J shed 9 bases, and the junction held 7 bases outside the gene matches. In germline, CDR1 is SEHNR, CDR2 FQNEAQ (reference sequence). Full variable domain (rest looked up from reference TRBV7-9 and TRBJ2-1): DTGVSQNPRHKITKRGQNVTFRCDPISEHNRLYWYRQTLGQGPEFLTYFQNEAQLEKSRLLSDRFSAERPKGSFSTLEIQRTEQGDSAMYLCASSLALSGRVEQFFGPGTRLTVL.

There are a few counts of this clone. This chain links TRBV7-8 with TRBJ1-1; D is unresolved. This CDR3 comprises 12 residues. Per germline, CDR1 SGHVS and CDR2 FQNEAQ. V was shortened by 4 bases and J by 3 bases, with 6 bases between the two germline ends. The CDR3 DNA reads TGTGCCAGCAGCTACGCTTACACTGAAGCTTTCTTT. Its translation: CASSYAYTEAFF. The entire variable domain, with the rest obtained from reference TRBV7-8 and TRBJ1-1, is as follows: GAGVSQSPRYKVAKRGQDVALRCDPISGHVSLFWYQQALGQGPEFLTYFQNEAQLDKSGLPSDRFFAERPEGSVSTLKIQRTQQEDSAVYLCASSYAYTEAFFGQGTRLTVV.

The genes are TRBV6-1 and TRBJ1-5; D is undetermined. Between the trimmed V and J ends, which lost 0 bases and 0 bases, there was a span of 6 bases. Germline V gene sequence: CDR1 MNHNS, CDR2 SASEGT. The CDR3 sequence is 15 residues long. Here the CDR3 reads CASSEASSSNQPQHF. The CDR3 DNA sequence: TGTGCCAGCAGTGAAGCTTCTTCTAGCAATCAGCCCCAGCATTTT.

This chain uses TRBV25-1 with TRBJ1-1, with a weak D call TRBD1 (6 bases). There are 15 residues in the CDR3. CDR1 and CDR2 (germline): MGHDK, SYGVNS. V was shortened by 1 base and J by 4 bases, with 13 bases between the two germline ends. The CDR3 bases are TGTGCCAGCAGTGAATCTGAGGGCAGGGGCACTGAAGCTTTCTTT. Protein: CASSESEGRGTEAFF. Full variable domain (remainder filled in from reference TRBV25-1 and TRBJ1-1): EADIYQTPRYLVIGTGKKITLECSQTMGHDKMYWYQQDPGMELHLIHYSYGVNSTEKGDLSSESTVSRIRTEHFPLTLESARPSHTSQYLCASSESEGRGTEAFFGQGTRLTVV.

The CDR3 nucleotides read TGCGCCAGCAGCTTGCCGGGGGGCACAGATACGCAGTATTTT. Protein: CASSLPGGTDTQYF. This rearrangement joins TRBV5-1 to TRBJ2-3; D is perhaps TRBD2 (6 bases). The ends were cut back, 1 base at V and 1 base at J, with 7 bases in the middle. This CDR3 has 14 amino acids. In germline, CDR1 is SGHRS, CDR2 YFSETQ.

This clone was found a few times. This chain joins TRBV6-1 and TRBJ1-5; D possibly corresponds to TRBD1 (5 bases). Trimming pared 6 bases from V and 9 bases from J, leaving 21 bases between. CDR3 length: 15 amino acids. Germline V gene sequence: CDR1 MNHNS, CDR2 SASEGT. In DNA form, the CDR3 reads TGTGCCAGCAGCGTAGAGGGGCTCGGGTTTCGGCCCCAGCATTTT. Residues: CASSVEGLGFRPQHF.

The chain links TRBV5-1 to TRBJ1-6; D is ambiguous. V lost 0 bases to trimming and J lost 3 bases, with 10 bases between them. CDR3 length: 16 amino acids. Germline V gene lookup returns CDR1 SGHRS and CDR2 YFSETQ. For the CDR3, the DNA is TGCGCCAGCAGCTTGGAAACGGGAAACTATAATTCACCCCTCCACTTT. Its translation: CASSLETGNYNSPLHF.

This clone occurred many times. The CDR3 loop reads CASSPEAGFRTEAFF. In DNA form, the CDR3 reads TGTGCCAGCTCACCAGAGGCAGGGTTCCGCACTGAAGCTTTCTTT. The chain couples TRBV18 to TRBJ1-1; D perhaps matches TRBD1 (5 bases). Trimming stripped 2 bases from V and 4 bases from J, with 14 bases between. The CDR3 has 15 residues. Germline V lookup: CDR1 KGHSH, CDR2 LQKENI.

The rearrangement uses TRBV4-2 and TRBJ1-1, with D hard to call. V was shortened by 4 bases and J by 4 bases, with 10 bases between the two germline ends. Germline V lookup: CDR1 LGHNA, CDR2 YNFKEQ. The CDR3 covers 13 residues. The CDR3 loop is CASSRRVGTEAFF. The CDR3 nucleotides are TGTGCCAGCAGCCGCCGGGTTGGCACTGAAGCTTTCTTT.

This clone was recorded at least ten times. The chain recombines TRBV27 with TRBJ2-7, with a tentative D call TRBD1 (5 bases). Germline V lookup: CDR1 MNHEY, CDR2 SMNVEV (reference sequence). V lost 6 bases to trimming and J lost 2 bases, with 20 bases between them. The CDR3 loop spans 16 amino acids. In DNA form, the CDR3 reads TGTGCCAGCAGCCTCGAGCCGTACGGACATACCTACGAGCAGTACTTC. Amino acids: CASSLEPYGHTYEQYF.

This chain connects TRBV4-2 to TRBJ2-1; 13 bases line up with TRBD2. With V trimmed by 1 base and J by 9 bases, 9 bases remained unmatched. The CDR3 runs to 17 residues. Germline V CDR1 and CDR2: LGHNA, YNFKEQ. CDR3 sequence: CASSQGIGTSGNPEQFF. CDR3 bases: TGTGCCAGCAGCCAAGGTATTGGGACTAGCGGGAACCCTGAGCAGTTCTTC.

The J gene is TRBJ2-5, the V gene TRBV4-2, with D perhaps matching TRBD1 or TRBD2 (5 bases each). Germline V gene lookup returns CDR1 LGHNA and CDR2 YNFKEQ. With 3 bases removed from V and 2 bases from J, the gap between germline ends came to 19 bases. This CDR3 contains 17 residues. The CDR3 spells CASSHRGINGRQETQYF. Written as DNA, the CDR3 is TGTGCCAGCAGCCATCGGGGCATTAATGGCAGGCAAGAGACCCAGTACTTC.

The chain recombines TRBV4-2 with TRBJ1-4; a weak D match, TRBD1 (6 bases). The germline V gene encodes CDR1 LGHNA and CDR2 YNFKEQ. This CDR3 region has 14 residues. V was cut by 3 bases and J by 10 bases, with 15 bases left in between. CDR3 amino acids: CASSHAPGAGKLFF. Written as DNA, the CDR3 is TGTGCCAGCAGCCATGCCCCAGGGGCTGGAAAACTGTTTTTT.

This clone was counted only a few times. The chain has TRBV27 and TRBJ2-1; TRBD2 agrees at 8 bases. V dropped 5 bases and J dropped 6; count of bases not matched to a gene: 9. Looked up from germline, CDR1 is MNHEY and CDR2 is SMNVEV (reference sequence). This CDR3 contains 15 residues. The DNA of the CDR3 is TGTGCCAGCAGTCCGGGACTAGGTCTCCGCAATGAGCAGTTCTTC. Protein sequence: CASSPGLGLRNEQFF.

This clone occurred a few times. The chain recombines TRBV30 with TRBJ2-7, with TRBD2 matching over 7 bases. CDR1 GTSNPN and CDR2 SVGIG come from the germline V gene (reference sequence). Trimming at V came to 2 bases and at J to 6 bases, leaving 10 bases not matched to a gene. The CDR3 is 14 amino acids. CDR3 DNA: TGTGCCTGGAGTCGTCCCGGGACTAATTCCGAGCAGTACTTC. Its protein product is CAWSRPGTNSEQYF. Combining the CDR3 with reference TRBV30 and TRBJ2-7 gives the whole variable domain SQTIHQWPATLVQPVGSPLSLECTVEGTSNPNLYWYRQAAGRGLQLLFYSVGIGQISSEVPQNLSASRPQDRQFILSSKKLLLSDSGFYLCAWSRPGTNSEQYFGPGTRLTVT.

CDR3 sequence reads: CSVTGTSVYEQYF. CDR3 DNA: TGCAGCGTAACCGGGACTAGCGTCTACGAGCAGTACTTC. The rearrangement uses TRBV29-1 and TRBJ2-7; TRBD2 aligns across 10 bases. CDR1 is SQVTM, CDR2 ANQGSEA, per germline. The J segment lost 3 bases and the V segment lost 6 bases, leaving 5 bases of the junction unmatched. This CDR3 region has 13 residues.

J is TRBJ2-2 and V is TRBV6-1; D remains ambiguous. Germline V gives CDR1 MNHNS, CDR2 SASEGT. Deletions cut 2 bases from V and 2 bases from J, with 9 bases between. CDR3 length equals 15 residues. CDR3 nucleotide sequence: TGTGCCAGCAGTGAAAGGGAAAAAAACACCGGGGAGCTGTTTTTT. Translation: CASSEREKNTGELFF.

Points on this clone: Other DNA sequences of this sample code for an identical CDR3. The V call is TRBV9, the J call TRBJ2-1, with 13 bases matching TRBD2. V was clipped by 2 bases and J by 4 bases; unmatched bases: 0. Germline CDR1 SGDLS, CDR2 YYNGEE. This CDR3 comprises 15 residues. CDR3 residues: CASSVGLAGYNEQFF. In DNA, the CDR3 is TGTGCCAGCAGCGTGGGACTAGCGGGGTACAATGAGCAGTTCTTC.

The table lists this clone with a few counts. The CDR3 nucleotides read TGTGCCAGCAGCGTAGAGAGGGTCGGGGAGCTGTTTTTT. Its protein product is CASSVERVGELFF. This chain connects TRBV9 to TRBJ2-2; D is perhaps TRBD2 (5 bases). This CDR3 is built from 13 residues. CDR1 SGDLS and CDR2 YYNGEE come from the germline V gene. V was shortened by 0 bases and J by 7 bases, with 7 bases between the two germline ends.

The chain employs TRBV4-2 and TRBJ2-7; TRBD2 matches 9 bases. CDR3 length equals 17 residues. With V trimmed by 2 bases and J by 0 bases, 8 bases remained unmatched. Germline V CDR1 and CDR2: LGHNA, YNFKEQ. DNA of the CDR3: TGTGCCAGCAGCCAAATAACTAGCGGGCCAAGCTCCTACGAGCAGTACTTC. Protein sequence: CASSQITSGPSSYEQYF.

This clone was found a few times. This rearrangement joins TRBV19 to TRBJ2-2; 9 nucleotides agree with TRBD2. The CDR3 is made up of 15 amino acids. V was pared by 5 bases and J by 7 bases, with 8 bases of the junction left unmatched. Germline-derived CDR1 and CDR2 are LNHDA and SQIVND (reference sequence). This chain's CDR3 is CASSGGRANVGELFF. The CDR3 bases are TGTGCCAGTAGTGGCGGGAGGGCCAATGTCGGGGAGCTGTTTTTT.

V is TRBV5-4 and J is TRBJ2-6, with a tentative D call TRBD1 (5 bases). The CDR3 runs 17 residues. V dropped 3 bases and J dropped 0 bases, with 13 bases sitting between them. The V gene's germline CDR1 is SGHNT and CDR2 YYREEE (reference sequence). CDR3 nucleotide sequence: TGTGCCAGCAGCTCGCACAGGCGGAGCTCTGGGGCCAACGTCCTGACTTTC. This codes for CASSSHRRSSGANVLTF.